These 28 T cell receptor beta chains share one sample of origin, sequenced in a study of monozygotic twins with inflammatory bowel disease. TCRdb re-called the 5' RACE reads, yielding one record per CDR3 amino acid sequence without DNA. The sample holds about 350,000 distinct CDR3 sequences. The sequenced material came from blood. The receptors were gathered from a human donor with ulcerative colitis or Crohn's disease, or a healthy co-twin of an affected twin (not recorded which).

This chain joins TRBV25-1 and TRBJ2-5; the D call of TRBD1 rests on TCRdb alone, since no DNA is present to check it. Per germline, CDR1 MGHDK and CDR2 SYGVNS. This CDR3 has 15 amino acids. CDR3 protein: CASSVINGADETQYF.

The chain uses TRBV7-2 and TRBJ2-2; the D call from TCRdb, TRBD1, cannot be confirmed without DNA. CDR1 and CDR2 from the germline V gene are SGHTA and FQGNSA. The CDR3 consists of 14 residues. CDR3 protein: CASSQIGGTGELFF.

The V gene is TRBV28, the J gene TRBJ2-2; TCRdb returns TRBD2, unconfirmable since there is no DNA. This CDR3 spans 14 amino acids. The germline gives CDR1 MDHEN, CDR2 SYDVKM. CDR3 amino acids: CASSLRAPARELFF. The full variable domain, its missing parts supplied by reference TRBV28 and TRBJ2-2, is DVKVTQSSRYLVKRTGEKVFLECVQDMDHENMFWYRQDPGLGLRLIYFSYDVKMKEKGDIPEGYSVSREKKERFSLILESASTNQTSMYLCASSLRAPARELFFGEGSRLTVL.

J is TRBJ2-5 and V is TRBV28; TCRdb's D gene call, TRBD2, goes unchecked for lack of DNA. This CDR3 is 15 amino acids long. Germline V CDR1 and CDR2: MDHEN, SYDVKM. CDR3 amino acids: CASSRSRGSAFTQYF.

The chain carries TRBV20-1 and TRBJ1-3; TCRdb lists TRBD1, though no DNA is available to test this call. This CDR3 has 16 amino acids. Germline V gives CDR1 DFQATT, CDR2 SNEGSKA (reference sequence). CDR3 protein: CSARDPNTGEGNTIYF.

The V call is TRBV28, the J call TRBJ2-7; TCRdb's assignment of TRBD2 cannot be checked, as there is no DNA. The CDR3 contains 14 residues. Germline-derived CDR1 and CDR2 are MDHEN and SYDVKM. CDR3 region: CASSTSGSGYEQYF. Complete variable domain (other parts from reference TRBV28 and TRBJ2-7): DVKVTQSSRYLVKRTGEKVFLECVQDMDHENMFWYRQDPGLGLRLIYFSYDVKMKEKGDIPEGYSVSREKKERFSLILESASTNQTSMYLCASSTSGSGYEQYFGPGTRLTVT.

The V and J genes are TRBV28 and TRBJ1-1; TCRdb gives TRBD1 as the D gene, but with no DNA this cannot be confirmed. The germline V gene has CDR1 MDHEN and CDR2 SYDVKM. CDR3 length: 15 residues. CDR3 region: CASLPRKRGNFEAFF.

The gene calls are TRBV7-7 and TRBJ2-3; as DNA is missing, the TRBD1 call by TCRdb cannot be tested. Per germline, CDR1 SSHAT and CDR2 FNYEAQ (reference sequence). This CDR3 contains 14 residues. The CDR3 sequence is CASSTDRGTDTQYF. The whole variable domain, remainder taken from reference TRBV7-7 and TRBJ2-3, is GAGVSQSPRYKVTKRGQDVTLRCDPISSHATLYWYQQALGQGPEFLTYFNYEAQPDKSGLPSDRFSAERPEGSISTLTIQRTEQRDSAMYRCASSTDRGTDTQYFGPGTRLTVL.

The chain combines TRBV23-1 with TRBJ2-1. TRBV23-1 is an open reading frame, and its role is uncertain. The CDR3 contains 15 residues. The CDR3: CASIMAIFSYNEQFF.

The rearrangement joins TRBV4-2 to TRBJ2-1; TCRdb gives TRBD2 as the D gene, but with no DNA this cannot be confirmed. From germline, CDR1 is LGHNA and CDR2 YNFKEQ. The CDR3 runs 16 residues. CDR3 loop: CASSQELGGNLRERFF.

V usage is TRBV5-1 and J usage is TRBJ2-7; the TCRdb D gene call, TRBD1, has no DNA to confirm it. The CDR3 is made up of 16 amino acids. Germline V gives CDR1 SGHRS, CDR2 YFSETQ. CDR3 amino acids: CASSPRAGGPSYEQYF.

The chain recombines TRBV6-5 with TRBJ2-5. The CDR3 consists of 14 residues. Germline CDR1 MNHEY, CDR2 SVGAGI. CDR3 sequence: CASSYATGWETQYF.

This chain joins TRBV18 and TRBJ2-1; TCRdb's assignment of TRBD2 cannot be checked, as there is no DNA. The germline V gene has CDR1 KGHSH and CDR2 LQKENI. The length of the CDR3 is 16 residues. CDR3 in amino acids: CASSPFGFSENNEQFF.

The CDR3 sequence is CASSFYESPYEQYF. The chain links TRBV12-3 or TRBV12-4 to TRBJ2-7. This CDR3 is built from 14 residues.

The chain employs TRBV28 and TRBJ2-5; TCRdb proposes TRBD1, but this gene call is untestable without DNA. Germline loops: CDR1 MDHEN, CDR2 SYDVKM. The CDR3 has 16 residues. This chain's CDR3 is CASNSGAGVSQETQYF.

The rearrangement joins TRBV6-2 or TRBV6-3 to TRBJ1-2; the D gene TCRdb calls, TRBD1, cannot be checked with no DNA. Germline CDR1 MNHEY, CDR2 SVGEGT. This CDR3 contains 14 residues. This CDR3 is CASKTGTTNYGYTF.

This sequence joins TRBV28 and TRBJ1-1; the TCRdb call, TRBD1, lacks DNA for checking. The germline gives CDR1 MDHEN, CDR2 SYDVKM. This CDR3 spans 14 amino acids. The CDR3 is CASSGQGAGTEAFF.

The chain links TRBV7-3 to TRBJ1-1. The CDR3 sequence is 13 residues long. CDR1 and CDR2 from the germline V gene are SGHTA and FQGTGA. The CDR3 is CASSLTRTTEAFF.

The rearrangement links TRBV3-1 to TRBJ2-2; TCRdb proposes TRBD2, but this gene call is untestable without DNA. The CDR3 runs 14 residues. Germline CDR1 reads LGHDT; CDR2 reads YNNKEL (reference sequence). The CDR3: CASSQEIAVGELFF.

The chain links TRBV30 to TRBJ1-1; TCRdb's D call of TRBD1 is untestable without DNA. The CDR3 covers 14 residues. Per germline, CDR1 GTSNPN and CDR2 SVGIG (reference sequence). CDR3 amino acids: CAWSRGTVNTEAFF.

CDR3 sequence: CAISESGIFDQPQHF. This chain connects TRBV10-3 to TRBJ1-5. CDR1 and CDR2 from the germline V gene are ENHRY and SYGVKD. The CDR3 contains 15 residues.

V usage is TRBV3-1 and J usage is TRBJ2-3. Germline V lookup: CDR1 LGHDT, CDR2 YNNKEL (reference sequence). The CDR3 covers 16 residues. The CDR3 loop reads CASSQTGTTGTDTQYF.

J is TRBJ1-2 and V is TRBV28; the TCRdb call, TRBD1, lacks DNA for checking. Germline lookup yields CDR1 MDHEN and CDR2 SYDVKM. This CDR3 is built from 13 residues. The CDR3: CASSLGTGMGYTF.

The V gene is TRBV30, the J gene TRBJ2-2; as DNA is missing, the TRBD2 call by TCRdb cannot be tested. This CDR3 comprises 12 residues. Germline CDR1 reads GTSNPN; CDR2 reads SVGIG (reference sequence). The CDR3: CAWTGRTGELFF.

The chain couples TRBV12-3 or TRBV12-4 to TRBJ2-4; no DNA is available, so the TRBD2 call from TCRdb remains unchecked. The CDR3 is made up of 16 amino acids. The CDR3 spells CASSFQAGYVSNMQYF.

The CDR3 spells CASSEGSDTEAFF. This chain connects TRBV18 to TRBJ1-1. The CDR3 runs 13 residues. Germline V gene lookup returns CDR1 KGHSH and CDR2 LQKENI.

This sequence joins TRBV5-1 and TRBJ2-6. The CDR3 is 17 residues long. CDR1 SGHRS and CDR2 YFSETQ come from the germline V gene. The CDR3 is CASSLGNSLSGANVLTF.

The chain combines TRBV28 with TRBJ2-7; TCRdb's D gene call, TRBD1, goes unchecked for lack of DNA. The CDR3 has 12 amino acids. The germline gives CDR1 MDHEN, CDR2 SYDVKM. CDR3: CASSSDRGEQYF.